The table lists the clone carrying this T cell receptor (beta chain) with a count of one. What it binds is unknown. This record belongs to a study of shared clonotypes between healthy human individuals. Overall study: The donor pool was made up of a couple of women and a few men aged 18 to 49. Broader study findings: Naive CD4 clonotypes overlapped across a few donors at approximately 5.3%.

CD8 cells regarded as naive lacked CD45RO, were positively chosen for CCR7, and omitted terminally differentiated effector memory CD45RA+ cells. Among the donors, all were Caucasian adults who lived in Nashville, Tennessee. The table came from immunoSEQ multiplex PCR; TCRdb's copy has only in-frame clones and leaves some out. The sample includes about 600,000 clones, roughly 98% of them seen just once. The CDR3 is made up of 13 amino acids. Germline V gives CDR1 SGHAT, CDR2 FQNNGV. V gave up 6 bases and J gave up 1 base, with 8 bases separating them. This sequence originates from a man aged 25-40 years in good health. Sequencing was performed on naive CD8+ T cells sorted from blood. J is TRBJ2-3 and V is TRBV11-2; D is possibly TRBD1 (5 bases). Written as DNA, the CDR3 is TGTGCCAGCAGGGCCAGGGGCACAGATACGCAGTATTTT. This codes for CASRARGTDTQYF. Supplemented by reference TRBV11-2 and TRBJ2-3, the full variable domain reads EAGVAQSPRYKIIEKRQSVAFWCNPISGHATLYWYQQILGQGPKLLIQFQNNGVVDDSQLPKDRFSAERLKGVDSTLKIQPAKLEDSAVYLCASRARGTDTQYFGPGTRLTVL.